This T cell receptor beta chain derives from a study of blood T cell repertoires in COVID-19. The V gene's germline CDR1 is SGHAT and CDR2 FQNNGV. V was pared by 6 bases and J by 6 bases, with 15 bases between. The length of the CDR3 is 13 residues. Only a few counts were recorded for this clone. The table came from immunoSEQ multiplex PCR; TCRdb's copy has only in-frame clones and leaves some out. The sample carries under 85,000 clones, around 89% recorded once. Specimen: peripheral blood. The source of this sequence is a man aged 50 to 59 with acute or convalescent COVID-19. The rearrangement links TRBV11-2 to TRBJ2-7, with D maybe TRBD2 (6 bases). CDR3 protein: CASRRRLGLEQYF. The CDR3, as DNA: TGTGCCAGCAGGCGACGACTAGGTCTCGAGCAGTACTTC.